This passage covers 30 T cell receptor beta chains from one sample sequenced in a study of cytomegalovirus exposure and HLA in healthy donors. The PCR was carried out with 60 Vbeta primers and 13 Jbeta primers. Some clones are missing from TCRdb's copy, which holds only in-frame ones; the method was immunoSEQ multiplex PCR. The sample has some 200,000 clones, about four fifths seen once; the top ten hold about 2.6%. Sequenced sample: PBMCs. The receptors were sampled from a female donor in good health and CMV-seronegative.

The chain has TRBV29-1 and TRBJ2-1; D gene unclear. This CDR3 spans 14 amino acids. V shed 6 bases and J shed 9 bases, with 21 bases lying between them. Germline-derived CDR1 and CDR2 are SQVTM and ANQGSEA. The CDR3 reads CSVHRRVSTSEQFF. CDR3 sequence (DNA): TGCAGCGTACACCGTCGGGTTTCGACGAGTGAGCAGTTCTTC.

This clone came up a few times. V gene TRBV7-9 combines with J gene TRBJ1-4, with 7 bases that match TRBD1. Germline loops: CDR1 SEHNR, CDR2 FQNEAQ (reference sequence). The CDR3 contains 14 residues. The junction had 7 bases not matched to a gene; V was cut back by 5 bases and J by 7 bases. CDR3 nucleotide sequence: TGTGCCAGCAGCCCGAAACACAGGGGTGAAAAACTGTTTTTT. Its translation is CASSPKHRGEKLFF.

There are a few counts of this clone. This chain joins TRBV9 and TRBJ2-2; TRBD1 might be the D (7 bases). V gave up 4 bases and J gave up 2 bases, with 12 bases separating them. The CDR3 totals 15 residues. CDR1 and CDR2 (germline): SGDLS, YYNGEE. DNA for the CDR3: TGTGCCAGCAGCCTCAGGGGGGAAAACACCGGGGAGCTGTTTTTT. Encoded protein: CASSLRGENTGELFF.

V gene TRBV7-9 combines with J gene TRBJ2-2; TRBD2 is a possible D gene (5 bases). Per germline, CDR1 SEHNR and CDR2 FQNEAQ (reference sequence). Between the trimmed V and J ends, which lost 5 bases and 0 bases, there was a span of 10 bases. The CDR3 covers 15 residues. The CDR3 DNA reads TGTGCCAGCAGCCCCCCGGGGACGAACACCGGGGAGCTGTTTTTT. Its translation is CASSPPGTNTGELFF.

The V and J genes are TRBV7-8 and TRBJ2-7; TRBD2 matches at 9 bases. Germline lookup yields CDR1 SGHVS and CDR2 FQNEAQ. V was pared by 0 bases and J by 2 bases, with 5 bases of the junction left unmatched. The CDR3 extends over 16 amino acids. CDR3 nucleotides: TGTGCCAGCAGCTTAGCGTCGGCGGGAGGGCCCTACGAGCAGTACTTC. This codes for CASSLASAGGPYEQYF. Drawing the rest from reference TRBV7-8 and TRBJ2-7, the complete variable domain is GAGVSQSPRYKVAKRGQDVALRCDPISGHVSLFWYQQALGQGPEFLTYFQNEAQLDKSGLPSDRFFAERPEGSVSTLKIQRTQQEDSAVYLCASSLASAGGPYEQYFGPGTRLTVT.

This chain connects TRBV25-1 to TRBJ2-1, with D possibly matching TRBD2 (6 bases). The CDR3 has 14 amino acids. Trimming took 6 bases from V and 8 from J, leaving 17 bases between them. Germline V gene sequence: CDR1 MGHDK, CDR2 SYGVNS. In nucleotides, the CDR3 is TGTGCCAGCAGGGAGGGACTGTTGCCTGATGAGCAGTTCTTC. It encodes CASREGLLPDEQFF.

The rearrangement uses TRBV10-3 and TRBJ2-5; no firm D call. TRBJ2-7 matches the DNA end more closely, so the J call is doubtful. This CDR3 spans 12 amino acids. Germline CDR1 and CDR2: ENHRY and SYGVKD. The CDR3 loop reads CAISENAYEQYF. CDR3 in DNA: TGTGCCATCAGTGAGAATGCCTACGAGCAGTACTTC.

V gene TRBV7-9 combines with J gene TRBJ1-1, with 9 positions matching TRBD1. Germline trimming cut 4 bases from V and 5 bases from J; bases unmatched to any gene: 2. Germline CDR1 and CDR2: SEHNR and FQNEAQ (reference sequence). The CDR3 contains 13 residues. CDR3 amino acids: CASSYGTGTEAFF. The CDR3 DNA reads TGTGCCAGCAGCTACGGGACAGGGACTGAAGCTTTCTTT.

The V call is TRBV11-2, the J call TRBJ2-7, with TRBD2 identical over 8 bases. CDR3 length: 18 residues. Unmatched junction bases numbered 18, after V lost 4 bases and J lost 4 bases. The germline V gene encodes CDR1 SGHAT and CDR2 FQNNGV. The CDR3 protein is CASSYREGGTRQTYEQYF. The CDR3 DNA sequence: TGTGCCAGCAGCTACAGAGAGGGCGGGACTAGGCAGACGTACGAGCAGTACTTC.

The V and J genes are TRBV15 and TRBJ1-6; TRBD1 matches at 10 bases. There are 16 residues in the CDR3. Trimming removed 0 bases from V and 7 bases from J; junction bases left unmatched: 3. Germline assignment: CDR1 LNHNV and CDR2 YYDKDF (reference sequence). The CDR3 region has the DNA TGTGCCACCAGCAGAGAGGGACAGGGGAGAAATTCACCCCTCCACTTT. Translated: CATSREGQGRNSPLHF.

This clone came up a few times. This chain uses TRBV11-3 with TRBJ2-7, with D possibly TRBD1 on 7 matching bases. The length of the CDR3 is 15 residues. Germline values: CDR1 SGHNT, CDR2 YENEEA. The germline V and J ends were trimmed by 5 bases and 1 base, with 15 bases remaining between them. The CDR3, as DNA: TGTGCCAGCAGCAGGTTCTCAGGGGGGTCCTACGAGCAGTACTTC. This sequence encodes CASSRFSGGSYEQYF.

A single count supports this clone. Distinct nucleotide sequences in the sample also encode this CDR3. The chain joins TRBV2 to TRBJ1-1, with D maybe TRBD1 (5 bases). Germline CDR1 is SNHLY and CDR2 is FYNNEI. The CDR3 is made up of 13 amino acids. Trimming pared 9 bases from V and 8 bases from J, leaving 19 bases between. This chain's CDR3 is CARRSRVGTEAFF. CDR3 in DNA: TGTGCCAGACGTAGCAGGGTGGGCACCGAAGCTTTCTTT.

The chain has TRBV19 and TRBJ2-7; 7 bases fit TRBD1. This CDR3 region has 15 residues. V shed 4 bases and J 2 bases; nucleotides not matched to a gene: 8. CDR1 LNHDA and CDR2 SQIVND come from the germline V gene (reference sequence). Written as DNA, the CDR3 is TGTGCCAGTAGTACGACCAACAGGGGACCCTACGAGCAGTACTTC. This translates into CASSTTNRGPYEQYF.

The genes are TRBV2 and TRBJ2-5; 8 positions agree with TRBD2. The CDR3 totals 14 residues. CDR1 and CDR2 from the germline V gene are SNHLY and FYNNEI. V trimming: 6 bases; J trimming: 5 bases; junction bases outside the gene matches: 8. CDR3 region: CASRVSGNEETQYF. For the CDR3, the DNA is TGTGCCAGCAGGGTTAGCGGGAATGAGGAGACCCAGTACTTC.

This chain uses TRBV7-9 with TRBJ2-3; no definite D call. The ends were cut back, 3 bases at V and 6 bases at J, with 10 bases in the middle. In germline, CDR1 is SEHNR, CDR2 FQNEAQ (reference sequence). There are 13 residues in the CDR3. The CDR3 reads CASSFGRYDTQYF. CDR3 bases: TGTGCCAGCAGCTTTGGCCGATACGATACGCAGTATTTT.

V gene TRBV5-1 combines with J gene TRBJ1-1; no definite D call. This CDR3 has 14 amino acids. Between the trimmed V and J ends, which lost 5 bases and 0 bases, there was a span of 11 bases. The germline gives CDR1 SGHRS, CDR2 YFSETQ. The CDR3 loop is CASRLQVMNTEAFF. The CDR3 nucleotides are TGCGCCAGCAGACTCCAGGTCATGAACACTGAAGCTTTCTTT.

The chain has TRBV6-5 and TRBJ1-2; D is undetermined. Germline loops: CDR1 MNHEY, CDR2 SVGAGI. Trimming left V 3 bases short and J 3 bases short, with 11 bases between. CDR3 length: 14 amino acids. CDR3 coding DNA: TGTGCCAGCAGTTATGGTGGAGCGGACTATGGCTACACCTTC. Translating it yields CASSYGGADYGYTF.

The rearrangement links TRBV5-1 to TRBJ2-1; 8 nucleotides match TRBD2. J lost 4 bases, V lost 5 bases, and 8 bases had no gene match. The CDR3 spans 15 residues. Germline V lookup: CDR1 SGHRS, CDR2 YFSETQ. The CDR3 DNA is TGCGCCAGCAGTGGCGGGGGGCTCGATTACAATGAGCAGTTCTTC. Protein sequence: CASSGGGLDYNEQFF.

This chain links TRBV7-2 with TRBJ2-5; 12 bases map to TRBD2. The J call may not be correct, given that the DNA end is closer to TRBJ2-7. CDR3 length: 15 amino acids. The germline V gene has CDR1 SGHTA and CDR2 FQGNSA. CDR3 coding DNA: TGTGCCAGCAGCCCTGGACTAGCGGGAACCTACGAGCAGTACTTC. This translates into CASSPGLAGTYEQYF.

V and J are TRBV19 and TRBJ2-7, with TRBD1 matching over 10 bases. This CDR3 region has 17 residues. Germline V lookup: CDR1 LNHDA, CDR2 SQIVND (reference sequence). J lost 4 bases, V lost 1 base, and 10 bases had no gene match. CDR3 amino acids: CASSIVGQGKARYEQYF. CDR3 nucleotides: TGTGCCAGTAGTATAGTGGGACAGGGGAAGGCTCGGTACGAGCAGTACTTC. The variable domain in full, with the rest retrieved from reference TRBV19 and TRBJ2-7, is DGGITQSPKYLFRKEGQNVTLSCEQNLNHDAMYWYRQDPGQGLRLIYYSQIVNDFQKGDIAEGYSVSREKKESFPLTVTSAQKNPTAFYLCASSIVGQGKARYEQYFGPGTRLTVT.

As for this clone: The junction and the germline gene differ at one end; a read error may be behind it. The same CDR3 also results from other DNA sequences found in this sample. The CDR3 DNA reads TGTGCCAGCAGACCGACAGGGGGCCCCGCCTACGAGCAGTACTTT. Its protein is CASRPTGGPAYEQYF. The chain recombines TRBV5-6 with TRBJ2-7; 10 bases are a match to TRBD1. Germline V gene sequence: CDR1 SGHDT, CDR2 YYEEEE. The CDR3 has 15 residues.

The CDR3 DNA reads TGTGCCAGCAGTTTATCGGCGGGCACCGGGGAGCTGTTTTTT. This encodes CASSLSAGTGELFF. V gene TRBV28 combines with J gene TRBJ2-2; D possibly corresponds to TRBD2 (5 bases). The V end was cut by 1 base, the J end by 4 bases, with 7 bases between. This CDR3 contains 14 residues. Germline V CDR1 and CDR2: MDHEN, SYDVKM.

The chain links TRBV5-1 to TRBJ2-3, with a tentative D call TRBD1 (6 bases). The germline V gene encodes CDR1 SGHRS and CDR2 YFSETQ. CDR3 length equals 15 residues. V lost 4 bases and J 0 bases, leaving 12 bases between the germline ends. CDR3 amino acids: CASSPPGQSTDTQYF. The CDR3, as DNA: TGCGCCAGCAGCCCCCCGGGACAAAGCACAGATACGCAGTATTTT.

The rearrangement links TRBV6-1 to TRBJ1-2, with 9 bases aligning to TRBD1. This CDR3 has 14 amino acids. Germline V lookup: CDR1 MNHNS, CDR2 SASEGT. Germline trimming cut 5 bases from V and 7 bases from J; bases unmatched to any gene: 8. This CDR3 is CASSTTGGVGGYTF. The DNA of the CDR3 is TGTGCCAGCAGTACGACAGGGGGTGTAGGTGGCTACACCTTC.

The CDR3 loop reads CSAATGAYEQYF. As DNA, the CDR3 is TGCAGCGCCGCGACAGGGGCCTACGAGCAGTACTTC. The rearrangement uses TRBV29-1 and TRBJ2-7, with 8 bases aligning to TRBD1. With 7 bases clipped from V and 2 bases from J, the junction kept 4 bases outside the gene matches. The CDR3 covers 12 residues. Germline CDR1 and CDR2: SQVTM and ANQGSEA.

The genes are TRBV11-2 and TRBJ2-1, with D possibly matching TRBD2 (7 bases). The CDR3 is made up of 15 amino acids. Trimming took 10 bases from V and 1 from J, leaving 17 bases between them. The germline V gene encodes CDR1 SGHAT and CDR2 FQNNGV. DNA for the CDR3: TGTGCCACCACGGCGGGGGCTGGGTCCTACAATGAGCAGTTCTTC. Protein product: CATTAGAGSYNEQFF.

The chain has TRBV30 and TRBJ2-3; 13 bases line up with TRBD2. CDR1 is GTSNPN, CDR2 SVGIG, per germline (reference sequence). CDR3 length: 15 amino acids. V dropped 4 bases and J dropped 5; count of bases not matched to a gene: 6. Here the CDR3 reads CAWMKLAGGLDTQYF. The CDR3 region has the DNA TGTGCCTGGATGAAACTAGCGGGGGGGCTAGATACGCAGTATTTT.

V usage is TRBV12-2 and J usage is TRBJ1-2; TRBD1 is the table's D call, not checked against the DNA. TRBV12-2 is a pseudogene segment. CDR3 length: 14 residues. Here the CDR3 DNA reads TGTGCGCTAACCTGGACAGGAGGGGATAGCGGCTACACCTTC. As protein: CALTWTGGDSGYTF.

This chain joins TRBV6-1 and TRBJ2-3, with 12 bases fitting TRBD2. CDR3 length: 16 residues. Germline V CDR1 and CDR2: MNHNS, SASEGT. V lost 3 bases to trimming and J lost 3 bases; unmatched junction nucleotides: 4. Here the CDR3 reads CASSETSGGGTDTQYF. In DNA form, the CDR3 reads TGTGCCAGCAGTGAGACTAGCGGGGGAGGGACAGATACGCAGTATTTT.

This clone was seen more than once but under ten times. The chain uses TRBV19 and TRBJ1-2; no definite D call. The CDR3 extends over 14 amino acids. Trimming shortened V by 6 bases and J by 2 bases, and 13 bases separated the two germline ends. Germline assignment: CDR1 LNHDA and CDR2 SQIVND (reference sequence). The CDR3 bases are TGTGCCAGTAGGAGCCCGACATCGAACTATGGCTACACCTTC. Encoded protein: CASRSPTSNYGYTF.